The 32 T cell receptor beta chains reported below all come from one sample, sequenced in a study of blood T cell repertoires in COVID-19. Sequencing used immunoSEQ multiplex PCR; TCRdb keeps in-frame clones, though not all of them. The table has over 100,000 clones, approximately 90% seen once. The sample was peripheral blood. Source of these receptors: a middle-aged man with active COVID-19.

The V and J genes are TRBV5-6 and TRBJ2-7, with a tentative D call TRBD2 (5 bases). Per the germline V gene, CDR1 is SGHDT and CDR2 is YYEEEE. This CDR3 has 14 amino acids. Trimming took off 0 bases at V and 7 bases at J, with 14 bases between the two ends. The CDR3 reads CASSLAGIYPEQYF. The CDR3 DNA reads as TGTGCCAGCAGCTTGGCCGGGATTTACCCTGAGCAGTACTTC.

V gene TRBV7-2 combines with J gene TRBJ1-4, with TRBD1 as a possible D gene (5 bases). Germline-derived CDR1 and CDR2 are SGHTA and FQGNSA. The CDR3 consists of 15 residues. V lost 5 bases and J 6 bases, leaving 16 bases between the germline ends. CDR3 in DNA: TGTGCCAGCAGCCAGGGAGGACGGACCTATGAAAAACTGTTTTTT. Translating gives CASSQGGRTYEKLFF.

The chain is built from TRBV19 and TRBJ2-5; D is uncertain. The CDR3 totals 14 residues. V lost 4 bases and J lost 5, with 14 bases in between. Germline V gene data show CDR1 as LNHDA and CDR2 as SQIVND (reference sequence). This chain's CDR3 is CASSTRARRETQYF. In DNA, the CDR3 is TGTGCCAGTAGTACCCGAGCTAGGCGGGAGACCCAGTACTTC.

The CDR3 protein is CASSTPNTEAFF. The CDR3 DNA reads TGTGCCAGCAGCACACCCAACACTGAAGCTTTCTTT. J is TRBJ1-1 and V is TRBV6-4; D is uncertain. Germline CDR1 reads MRHNA; CDR2 reads SNTAGT. The germline V and J ends were trimmed by 6 bases and 2 bases, with 7 bases remaining between them. CDR3 length: 12 residues.

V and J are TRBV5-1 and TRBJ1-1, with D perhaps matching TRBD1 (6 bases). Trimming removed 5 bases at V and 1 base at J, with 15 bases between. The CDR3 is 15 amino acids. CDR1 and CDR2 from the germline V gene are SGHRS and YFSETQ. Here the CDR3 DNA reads TGCGCCAGCAGTACTAAGGGGGAAAGGAACACTGAAGCTTTCTTT. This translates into CASSTKGERNTEAFF.

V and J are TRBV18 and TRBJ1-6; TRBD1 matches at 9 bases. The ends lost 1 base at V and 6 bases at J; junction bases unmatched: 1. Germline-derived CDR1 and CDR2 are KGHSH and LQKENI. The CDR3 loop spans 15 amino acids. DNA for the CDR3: TGTGCCAGCTCACCACGGGACAGGGCTAATTCACCCCTCCACTTT. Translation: CASSPRDRANSPLHF.

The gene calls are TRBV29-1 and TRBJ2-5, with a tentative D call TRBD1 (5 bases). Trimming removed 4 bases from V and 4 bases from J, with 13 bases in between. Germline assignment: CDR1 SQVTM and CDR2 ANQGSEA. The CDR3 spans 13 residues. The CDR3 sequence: CSVGGRFRETQYF. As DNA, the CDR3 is TGCAGCGTTGGGGGCCGGTTCAGAGAGACCCAGTACTTC.

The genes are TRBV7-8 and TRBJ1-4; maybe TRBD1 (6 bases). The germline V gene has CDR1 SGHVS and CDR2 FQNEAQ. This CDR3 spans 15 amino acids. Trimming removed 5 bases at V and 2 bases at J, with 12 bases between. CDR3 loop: CASSQTGWTNEKLFF. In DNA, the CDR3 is TGTGCCAGCAGCCAAACAGGGTGGACTAATGAAAAACTGTTTTTT.

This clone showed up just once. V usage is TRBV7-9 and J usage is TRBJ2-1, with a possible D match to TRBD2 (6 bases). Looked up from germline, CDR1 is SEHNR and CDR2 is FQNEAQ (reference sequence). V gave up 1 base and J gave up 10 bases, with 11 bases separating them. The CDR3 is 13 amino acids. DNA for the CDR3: TGTGCCAGCAGCTTAGGACTAGTGGAGGAGCAGTTCTTC. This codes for CASSLGLVEEQFF.

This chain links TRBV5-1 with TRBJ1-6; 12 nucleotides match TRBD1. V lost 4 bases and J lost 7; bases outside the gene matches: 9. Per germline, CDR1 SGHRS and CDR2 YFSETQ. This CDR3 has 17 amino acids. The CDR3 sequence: CASSPRGQGAGNSPLHF. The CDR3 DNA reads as TGCGCCAGCAGCCCGAGGGGACAGGGGGCTGGGAATTCACCCCTCCACTTT. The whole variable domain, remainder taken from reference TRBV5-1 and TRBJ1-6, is KAGVTQTPRYLIKTRGQQVTLSCSPISGHRSVSWYQQTPGQGLQFLFEYFSETQRNKGNFPGRFSGRQFSNSRSEMNVSTLELGDSALYLCASSPRGQGAGNSPLHFGNGTRLTVT.

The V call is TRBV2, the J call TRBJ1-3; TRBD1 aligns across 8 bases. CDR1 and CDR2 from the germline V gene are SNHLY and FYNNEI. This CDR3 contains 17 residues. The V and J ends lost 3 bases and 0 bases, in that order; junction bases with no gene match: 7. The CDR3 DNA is TGTGCCAGCAGTGATCGGACAGGGCTTAGCTCTGGAAACACCATATATTTT. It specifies CASSDRTGLSSGNTIYF.

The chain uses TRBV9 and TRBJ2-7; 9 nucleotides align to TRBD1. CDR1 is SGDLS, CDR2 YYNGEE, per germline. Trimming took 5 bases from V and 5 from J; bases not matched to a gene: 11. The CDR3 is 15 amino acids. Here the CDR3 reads CASSQQGAPWNEQYF. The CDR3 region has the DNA TGTGCCAGCAGTCAACAGGGGGCCCCTTGGAACGAGCAGTACTTC.

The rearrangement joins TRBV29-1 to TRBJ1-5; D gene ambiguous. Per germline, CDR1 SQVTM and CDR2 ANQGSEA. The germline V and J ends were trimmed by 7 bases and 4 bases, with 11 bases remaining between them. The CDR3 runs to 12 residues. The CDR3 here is CSALAENQPQHF. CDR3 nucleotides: TGCAGCGCCCTCGCGGAGAATCAGCCCCAGCATTTT.

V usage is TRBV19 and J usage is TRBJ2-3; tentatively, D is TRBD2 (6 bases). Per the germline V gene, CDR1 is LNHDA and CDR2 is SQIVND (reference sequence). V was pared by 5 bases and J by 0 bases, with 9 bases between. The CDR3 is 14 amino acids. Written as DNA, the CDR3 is TGTGCCAGTAGTGTCGGGACTAGCACAGATACGCAGTATTTT. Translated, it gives CASSVGTSTDTQYF. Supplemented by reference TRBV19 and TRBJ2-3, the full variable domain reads DGGITQSPKYLFRKEGQNVTLSCEQNLNHDAMYWYRQDPGQGLRLIYYSQIVNDFQKGDIAEGYSVSREKKESFPLTVTSAQKNPTAFYLCASSVGTSTDTQYFGPGTRLTVL.

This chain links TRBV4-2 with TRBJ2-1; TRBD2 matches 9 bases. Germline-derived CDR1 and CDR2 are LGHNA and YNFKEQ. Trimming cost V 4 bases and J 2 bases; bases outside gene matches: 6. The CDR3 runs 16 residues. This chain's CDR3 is CASSLGLAGTYNEQFF. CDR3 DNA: TGTGCCAGCAGCCTCGGGCTAGCGGGGACCTACAATGAGCAGTTCTTC.

The chain's CDR3 is CASRAWATEAFF. The CDR3 nucleotides are TGTGCCAGCAGGGCTTGGGCCACTGAAGCTTTCTTT. V usage is TRBV12-3 or TRBV12-4 and J usage is TRBJ1-1; D is ambiguous. The V and J ends lost 6 bases and 4 bases respectively, with 9 bases between them. This CDR3 region has 12 residues.

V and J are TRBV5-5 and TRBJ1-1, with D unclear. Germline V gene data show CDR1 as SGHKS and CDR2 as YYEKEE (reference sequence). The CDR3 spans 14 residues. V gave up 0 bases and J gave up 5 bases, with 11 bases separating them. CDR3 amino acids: CASSLVGAGTEAFF. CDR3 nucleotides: TGTGCCAGCAGCTTGGTGGGCGCGGGTACTGAAGCTTTCTTT. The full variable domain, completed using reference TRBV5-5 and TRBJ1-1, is DAGVTQSPTHLIKTRGQQVTLRCSPISGHKSVSWYQQVLGQGPQFIFQYYEKEERGRGNFPDRFSARQFPNYSSELNVNALLLGDSALYLCASSLVGAGTEAFFGQGTRLTVV.

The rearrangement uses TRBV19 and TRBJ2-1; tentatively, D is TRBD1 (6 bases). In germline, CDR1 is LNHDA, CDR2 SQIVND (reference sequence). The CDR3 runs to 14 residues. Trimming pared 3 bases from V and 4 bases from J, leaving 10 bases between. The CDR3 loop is CASSMAGAYNEQFF. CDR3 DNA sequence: TGTGCCAGTAGTATGGCAGGGGCTTACAATGAGCAGTTCTTC.

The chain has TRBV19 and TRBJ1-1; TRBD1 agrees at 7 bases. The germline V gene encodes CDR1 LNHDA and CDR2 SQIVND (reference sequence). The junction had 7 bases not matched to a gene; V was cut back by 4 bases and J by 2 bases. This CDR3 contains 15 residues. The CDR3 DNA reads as TGTGCCAGTAGTAGCACTCAGGGGGGAAACACTGAAGCTTTCTTT. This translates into CASSSTQGGNTEAFF.

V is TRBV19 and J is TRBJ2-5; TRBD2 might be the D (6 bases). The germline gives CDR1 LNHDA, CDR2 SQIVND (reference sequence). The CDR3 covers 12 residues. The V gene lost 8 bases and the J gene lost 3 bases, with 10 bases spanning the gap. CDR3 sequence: CASSRGKETQYF. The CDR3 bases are TGTGCCAGTTCCCGGGGGAAAGAGACCCAGTACTTC.

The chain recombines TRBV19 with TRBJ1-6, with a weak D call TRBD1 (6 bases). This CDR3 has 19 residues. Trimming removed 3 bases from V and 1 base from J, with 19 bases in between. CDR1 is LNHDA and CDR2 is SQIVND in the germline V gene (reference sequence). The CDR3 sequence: CASSMGPQGSYSYNSPLHF. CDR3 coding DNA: TGTGCCAGTAGTATGGGACCACAGGGTTCTTATTCCTATAATTCACCCCTCCACTTT.

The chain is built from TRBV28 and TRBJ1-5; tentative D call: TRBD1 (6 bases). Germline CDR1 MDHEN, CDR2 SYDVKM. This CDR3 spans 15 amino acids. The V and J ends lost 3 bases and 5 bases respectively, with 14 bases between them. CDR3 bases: TGTGCCAGCAGTTTTCGACCAGGGGCGTATCAGCCCCAGCATTTT. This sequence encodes CASSFRPGAYQPQHF.

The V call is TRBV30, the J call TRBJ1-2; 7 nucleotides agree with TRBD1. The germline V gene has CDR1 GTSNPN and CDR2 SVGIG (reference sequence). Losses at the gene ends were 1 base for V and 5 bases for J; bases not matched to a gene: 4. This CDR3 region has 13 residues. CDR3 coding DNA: TGTGCCTGGAGTGGACAGGGTAATTATGGCTACACCTTC. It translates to CAWSGQGNYGYTF.

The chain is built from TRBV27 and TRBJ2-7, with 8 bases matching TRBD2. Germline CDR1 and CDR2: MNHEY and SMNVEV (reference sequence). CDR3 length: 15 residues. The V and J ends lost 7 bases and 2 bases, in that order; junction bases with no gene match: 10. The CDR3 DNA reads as TGTGCCAGCAATGCCGGGAGGGGTGGGCCCTACGAGCAGTACTTC. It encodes CASNAGRGGPYEQYF.

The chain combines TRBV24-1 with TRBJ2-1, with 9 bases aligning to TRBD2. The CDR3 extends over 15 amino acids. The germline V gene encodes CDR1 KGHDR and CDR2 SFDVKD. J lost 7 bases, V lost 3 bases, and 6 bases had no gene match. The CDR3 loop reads CATSDPAGGRNEQFF. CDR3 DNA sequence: TGTGCCACCAGTGATCCAGCGGGGGGCCGAAATGAGCAGTTCTTC.

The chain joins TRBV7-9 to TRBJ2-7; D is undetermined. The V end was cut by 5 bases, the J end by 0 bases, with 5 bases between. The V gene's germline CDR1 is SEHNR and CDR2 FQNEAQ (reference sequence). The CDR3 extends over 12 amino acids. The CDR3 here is CASSPSSYEQYF. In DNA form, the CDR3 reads TGTGCCAGCAGCCCGAGCTCCTACGAGCAGTACTTC.

This chain's CDR3 is CASSLRQAHTGELFF. CDR3 nucleotide sequence: TGTGCCAGCAGCCTGCGACAGGCCCACACCGGGGAGCTGTTTTTT. This chain connects TRBV9 to TRBJ2-2; D may be TRBD1 (6 bases). The CDR3 runs to 15 residues. Germline CDR1 reads SGDLS; CDR2 reads YYNGEE. V lost 4 bases to trimming and J lost 3 bases, with 13 bases between them. Supplemented by reference TRBV9 and TRBJ2-2, the full variable domain reads DSGVTQTPKHLITATGQRVTLRCSPRSGDLSVYWYQQSLDQGLQFLIQYYNGEERAKGNILERFSAQQFPDLHSELNLSSLELGDSALYFCASSLRQAHTGELFFGEGSRLTVL.

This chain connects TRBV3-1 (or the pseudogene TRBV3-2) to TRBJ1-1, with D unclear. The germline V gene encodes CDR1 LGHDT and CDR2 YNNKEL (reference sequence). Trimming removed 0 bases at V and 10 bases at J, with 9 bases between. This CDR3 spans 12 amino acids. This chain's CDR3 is CASSQDPERAFF. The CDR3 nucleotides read TGTGCCAGCAGCCAAGATCCAGAACGAGCTTTCTTT.

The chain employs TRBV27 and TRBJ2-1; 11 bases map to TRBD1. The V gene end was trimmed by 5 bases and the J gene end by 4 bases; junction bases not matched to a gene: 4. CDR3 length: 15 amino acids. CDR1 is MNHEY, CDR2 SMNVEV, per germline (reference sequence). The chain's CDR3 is CASSPGTGGYNEQFF. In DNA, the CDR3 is TGTGCCAGCAGTCCCGGGACAGGGGGGTACAATGAGCAGTTCTTC.

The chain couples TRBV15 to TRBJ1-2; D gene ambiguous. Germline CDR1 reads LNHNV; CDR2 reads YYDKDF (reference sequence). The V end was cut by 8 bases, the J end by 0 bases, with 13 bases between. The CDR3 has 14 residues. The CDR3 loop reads CATAPPRANYGYTF. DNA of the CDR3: TGTGCCACCGCCCCACCACGGGCTAACTATGGCTACACCTTC.

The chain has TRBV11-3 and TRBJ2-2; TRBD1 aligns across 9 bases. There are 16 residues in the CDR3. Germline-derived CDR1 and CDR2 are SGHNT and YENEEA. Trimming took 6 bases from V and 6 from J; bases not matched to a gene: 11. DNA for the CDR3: TGTGCCAGCAGTTCTAGGGGCACAGGGGGCGCCGGGGAGCTGTTTTTT. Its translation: CASSSRGTGGAGELFF.

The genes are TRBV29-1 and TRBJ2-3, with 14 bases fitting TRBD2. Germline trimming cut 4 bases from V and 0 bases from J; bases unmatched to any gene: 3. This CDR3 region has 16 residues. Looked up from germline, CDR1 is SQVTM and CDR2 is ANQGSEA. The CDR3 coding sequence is TGCAGCGTTGTCGGGACTAGCGGGGGTAGCACAGATACGCAGTATTTT. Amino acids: CSVVGTSGGSTDTQYF.